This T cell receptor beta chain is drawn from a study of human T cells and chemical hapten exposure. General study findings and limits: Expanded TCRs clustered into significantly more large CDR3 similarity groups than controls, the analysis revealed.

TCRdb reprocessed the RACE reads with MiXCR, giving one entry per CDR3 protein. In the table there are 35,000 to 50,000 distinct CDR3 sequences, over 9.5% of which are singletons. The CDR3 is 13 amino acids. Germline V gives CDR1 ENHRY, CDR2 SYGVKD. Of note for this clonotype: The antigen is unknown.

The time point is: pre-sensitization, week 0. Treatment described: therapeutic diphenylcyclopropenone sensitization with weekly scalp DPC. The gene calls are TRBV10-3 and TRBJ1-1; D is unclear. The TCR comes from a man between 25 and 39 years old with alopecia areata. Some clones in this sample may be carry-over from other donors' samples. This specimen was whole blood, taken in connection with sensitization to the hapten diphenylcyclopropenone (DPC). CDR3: CAGRFFMNTEAFF. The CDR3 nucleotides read TGTGCAGGGAGGTTTTTCATGAACACTGAAGCTTTCTTT.